The next 16 T cell receptor beta chains were all read from a single sample in a study of response to subunit inactivated influenza vaccine. TCRdb re-called the RT-PCR reads with MiXCR, one entry per CDR3 protein. The repertoire holds about 190,000 distinct CDR3 sequences, with over 13% as singletons. This specimen consisted of CD8+ T cells sorted from PBMCs, obtained more than 4 days after vaccination. The receptors were gathered from a man in his fifties who received an inactivated influenza vaccine.

The chain employs TRBV7-2 and TRBJ2-3; D remains ambiguous. V shed 1 base and J shed 0 bases, with 8 bases lying between them. The germline V gene encodes CDR1 SGHTA and CDR2 FQGNSA. The CDR3 is 15 amino acids. CDR3 in amino acids: CASSLGTTSTDTQYF. The DNA for the CDR3 is TGTGCCAGCAGCTTAGGGACCACTAGCACAGATACGCAGTATTTT. Supplemented by reference TRBV7-2 and TRBJ2-3, the full variable domain reads GAGVSQSPSNKVTEKGKDVELRCDPISGHTALYWYRQSLGQGLEFLIYFQGNSAPDKSGLPSDRFSAERTGGSVSTLTIQRTQQEDSAVYLCASSLGTTSTDTQYFGPGTRLTVL.

This clonotype has just a few counts. The V and J genes are TRBV19 and TRBJ2-7; no clear D gene. The length of the CDR3 is 13 residues. Germline CDR1 and CDR2: LNHDA and SQIVND (reference sequence). The V and J ends lost 2 bases and 7 bases respectively, with 12 bases between them. The CDR3 reads CASSITLVREQYF. The CDR3 DNA reads as TGTGCCAGTAGTATAACCCTAGTCCGGGAGCAGTACTTC.

This clonotype was seen only a few times. Here the CDR3 reads CASPHKDRGHSNQPQHF. CDR3 in DNA: TGTGCCAGCCCACACAAAGACAGGGGTCATAGCAATCAGCCCCAGCATTTT. The chain employs TRBV25-1 and TRBJ1-5; 8 bases fit TRBD1. The CDR3 extends over 17 amino acids. Germline V CDR1 and CDR2: MGHDK, SYGVNS. J lost 0 bases, V lost 8 bases, and 12 bases had no gene match.

The sample holds a few counts of this clonotype. The chain employs TRBV7-9 and TRBJ2-7; D not certain. The CDR3 has 17 residues. Trimming pared 5 bases from V and 2 bases from J, leaving 22 bases between. Germline CDR1 and CDR2: SEHNR and FQNEAQ (reference sequence). CDR3 bases: TGTGCCAGCAGCACTACCCAGATTCCGGGCCCAGCCTACGAGCAGTACTTC. Encoded protein: CASSTTQIPGPAYEQYF.

This clonotype was counted a few times. The rearrangement uses TRBV11-2 and TRBJ2-3; possibly TRBD2 for D (5 bases). Germline CDR1 is SGHAT and CDR2 is FQNNGV. Trimming pared 5 bases from V and 4 bases from J, leaving 7 bases between. The CDR3 length is 12 residues. CDR3 amino acids: CASSAGADTQYF. CDR3 in DNA: TGTGCCAGCAGCGCCGGGGCAGATACGCAGTATTTT.

The rearrangement joins TRBV11-2 to TRBJ1-5; 11 nucleotides line up with TRBD1. The V gene's germline CDR1 is SGHAT and CDR2 FQNNGV. Trimming cost V 5 bases and J 3 bases; bases outside gene matches: 6. This CDR3 comprises 16 residues. CDR3 coding DNA: TGTGCCAGCAGCACTGGGACAGGGGGACTCAATCAGCCCCAGCATTTT. It yields the protein CASSTGTGGLNQPQHF.

This clonotype was counted only a few times. The rearrangement links TRBV6-1 to TRBJ2-7; either TRBD1 or TRBD2 may fit D (6 bases each). Trimming left V 8 bases short and J 1 base short, with 15 bases between. CDR1 is MNHNS and CDR2 is SASEGT in the germline V gene. The CDR3 is 14 amino acids. CDR3 nucleotide sequence: TGTGCCAGCGGAGGGGGGTCCTCTTCCTACGAGCAGTACTTC. This encodes CASGGGSSSYEQYF.

V gene TRBV4-3 combines with J gene TRBJ1-5; no clear D. The germline V gene encodes CDR1 LGHNA and CDR2 YSLEER. The germline V and J ends were trimmed by 0 bases and 1 base, with 7 bases remaining between them. The CDR3 has 15 residues. CDR3 sequence: CASSQDWQSNQPQHF. Written as DNA, the CDR3 is TGCGCCAGCAGCCAAGATTGGCAGAGCAATCAGCCCCAGCATTTT.

The chain combines TRBV12-3 or TRBV12-4 with TRBJ1-5, with 7 positions matching TRBD1. J gave up 6 bases and V 3 bases, and 5 bases lay outside the gene matches. CDR3 length: 14 amino acids. CDR3 in amino acids: CASSFSTGLQPQHF. In DNA form, the CDR3 reads TGTGCCAGCAGTTTTTCGACAGGGCTTCAGCCCCAGCATTTT.

The gene calls are TRBV7-9 and TRBJ1-2; unclear D gene. Germline values: CDR1 SEHNR, CDR2 FQNEAQ (reference sequence). V lost 0 bases to trimming and J lost 2 bases, with 13 bases between them. The CDR3 length is 16 residues. In DNA form, the CDR3 reads TGTGCCAGCAGCTTAGCACCGGGTTCGGAAAACTATGGCTACACCTTC. This gives the protein CASSLAPGSENYGYTF.

The sample holds a few counts of this clonotype. This rearrangement joins TRBV4-2 to TRBJ2-1; D is unclear. The CDR3 length is 13 residues. Trimming removed 0 bases from V and 4 bases from J, with 4 bases in between. The V gene's germline CDR1 is LGHNA and CDR2 YNFKEQ. Here the CDR3 DNA reads TGTGCCAGCAGCCAAGATAATTACAATGAGCAGTTCTTC. The encoded protein is CASSQDNYNEQFF.

The rearrangement joins TRBV28 to TRBJ2-3, with a tentative D call TRBD2 (5 bases). CDR3 length: 15 amino acids. CDR1 and CDR2 (germline): MDHEN, SYDVKM. V lost 4 bases, J lost 3 bases, and 14 bases lay in between. The CDR3 region is CASSSPWRRTDTQYF. CDR3 DNA: TGTGCCAGCAGTTCGCCTTGGAGGAGGACAGATACGCAGTATTTT.

This clonotype has only a few counts. V is TRBV30 and J is TRBJ1-5; D remains unclear. The V gene lost 0 bases and the J gene lost 7 bases, with 10 bases spanning the gap. Germline lookup yields CDR1 GTSNPN and CDR2 SVGIG (reference sequence). The CDR3 has 13 amino acids. In DNA form, the CDR3 reads TGTGCCTGGAGTGTTGCGGGGATCCAGCCCCAGCATTTT. Encoded protein: CAWSVAGIQPQHF.

The CDR3 protein is CASSLPQAQETQYF. CDR3 coding DNA: TGTGCCAGCAGCTTGCCGCAGGCACAAGAGACCCAGTACTTC. The chain couples TRBV7-9 to TRBJ2-5; D is ambiguous. V was pared by 3 bases and J by 2 bases, with 10 bases between. Germline V gene lookup returns CDR1 SEHNR and CDR2 FQNEAQ (reference sequence). CDR3 length: 14 amino acids.

CDR3: CASSLAPPGLAGVGEQYF. For the CDR3, the DNA is TGTGCCAGCAGCTTAGCACCACCGGGACTAGCGGGGGTGGGCGAGCAGTACTTC. V usage is TRBV7-6 and J usage is TRBJ2-7; 14 bases align to TRBD2. The CDR3 has 18 residues. V lost 0 bases to trimming and J lost 6 bases; unmatched junction nucleotides: 10. CDR1 and CDR2 (germline): SGHVS, FNYEAQ.

This clonotype was picked up a small number of times. The V and J genes are TRBV12-3 or TRBV12-4 and TRBJ2-2, with D uncertain. The ends were cut back, 7 bases at V and 3 bases at J, with 6 bases in the middle. The CDR3 is made up of 12 amino acids. The DNA for the CDR3 is TGTGCCAGCACCACCTACACCGGGGAGCTGTTTTTT. Amino acid sequence: CASTTYTGELFF.